Listed below are T cell receptor beta chains from one sample, sequenced in a study of radiotherapy plus CTLA-4 blockade in lung cancer. Data came from immunoSEQ multiplex PCR; TCRdb stores just in-frame clones and leaves some out. The sample contains roughly 48,000 clones, more than 70% of which appear only once. The material sequenced was peripheral blood, taken from a patient treated with radiotherapy plus ipilimumab. These receptors all stem from a human donor with non-small cell lung cancer who had stable disease on radiotherapy plus ipilimumab. CDR3s include the opening cysteine and the closing phenylalanine or tryptophan. A D gene is named only where the DNA matches it firmly. Size tells how often a clone was seen (once, few, many) or the class of an expanded clone, and some rows leave it out.

D gene	J gene	clone size	V gene	CDR3 protein	CDR3 DNA
-	TRBJ2-5	-	TRBV6-5	CASKQGGETQYF	TGTGCCAGCAAACAGGGAGGGGAGACCCAGTACTTC
-	TRBJ2-5	once	TRBV10-2	CASSSRETQYF	TGCGCCAGCAGTAGCCGTGAGACCCAGTACTTC
TRBD1	TRBJ2-7	-	TRBV5-1	CASRTDRGPLGEQYF	TGCGCCAGCAGGACGGACAGGGGGCCTCTGGGGGAGCAGTACTTC
TRBD1	TRBJ2-1	-	TRBV28	CASSLGQGVYNEQFF	TGTGCCAGCAGTTTAGGACAGGGGGTCTACAATGAGCAGTTCTTC
TRBD1	TRBJ2-2	-	TRBV5-5	CASRPPGTGYTGELFF	TGTGCCAGCAGACCACCCGGGACAGGGTACACCGGGGAGCTGTTTTTT
TRBD1	TRBJ1-2	-	TRBV5-6	CASSSAGQDGYTF	TGTGCCAGCAGCTCAGCGGGACAGGATGGCTACACCTTC
TRBD1	TRBJ1-6	few	TRBV6-4	CASSDIGQGGSPLHF	TGTGCCAGCAGTGACATCGGACAGGGCGGTTCACCCCTCCACTTT
-	TRBJ1-3	-	TRBV18	CASSPADSGNTIYF	TGTGCCAGCTCACCGGCCGATTCTGGAAACACCATATATTTT
-	TRBJ2-3	-	TRBV7-3	CASSLGWGPDTQYF	TGTGCCAGCAGCTTAGGGTGGGGCCCAGATACGCAGTATTTT
-	TRBJ2-4	few	TRBV5-4	CASSAEGTLAKNIQYF	TGTGCCAGCAGCGCCGAGGGGACCCTAGCCAAAAACATTCAGTACTTC
-	TRBJ2-1	-	TRBV14	CASSYPGRSNEQFF	TGTGCCAGCAGTTATCCGGGACGGAGCAATGAGCAGTTCTTC
-	TRBJ1-1	-	TRBV6-5	CASSYSEKGDTEAFF	TGTGCCAGCAGTTACTCGGAAAAAGGTGACACTGAAGCTTTCTTT
-	TRBJ1-2	-	TRBV7-9	CASSLRWTDYGYTF	TGTGCCAGCAGCTTAAGGTGGACAGACTATGGCTACACCTTC
-	TRBJ1-2	-	TRBV6-1	CASRQENYGYTF	TGTGCCAGCAGACAGGAGAACTATGGCTACACCTTC
-	TRBJ1-2	-	TRBV28	CASSPRTEYGYTF	TGTGCCAGCAGTCCCAGGACGGAATATGGCTACACCTTC
-	TRBJ1-1	-	TRBV5-6	CASSFTSPRMNTEAFF	TGTGCCAGCAGCTTCACGTCGCCAAGAATGAACACTGAAGCTTTCTTT
TRBD2	TRBJ2-3	-	TRBV11-2	CATTPGLVTDTQYF	TGTGCCACTACGCCGGGACTAGTCACAGATACGCAGTATTTT
-	TRBJ1-1	-	TRBV6-5	CASIQGGTEAFF	TGTGCCAGCATTCAGGGAGGGACTGAAGCTTTCTTT
-	TRBJ1-1	-	TRBV19	CASSEVAIPEAFF	TGTGCCAGTAGTGAGGTGGCGATCCCTGAAGCTTTCTTT
-	TRBJ2-5	few	TRBV10-3	CAISGMNSRIGQETQYF	TGTGCCATCAGTGGAATGAACAGTCGAATCGGACAAGAGACCCAGTACTTC
TRBD1	TRBJ1-4	once	TRBV19	CASSPRTGRGEKLFF	TGTGCCAGTAGTCCACGGACAGGCCGGGGCGAAAAACTGTTTTTT
TRBD1	TRBJ2-7	-	TRBV11-2	CASSLVGQGFYEQYF	TGTGCCAGCAGCTTAGTTGGACAGGGGTTCTACGAGCAGTACTTC
TRBD1	TRBJ1-2	-	TRBV19	CASSRDSYYGYTF	TGTGCCAGTTCTAGGGACAGTTACTATGGCTACACCTTC
-	TRBJ1-1	-	TRBV28	CASSSLQGPAFF	TGTGCCAGCAGTTCCCTCCAGGGGCCAGCTTTCTTT
-	TRBJ1-1	-	TRBV6-1	CASGEWAEAFF	TGTGCCAGCGGGGAGTGGGCTGAAGCTTTCTTT
TRBD1	TRBJ2-7	-	TRBV11-2	CASSLDPGTEYEQYF	TGTGCCAGCAGCTTAGATCCCGGGACAGAGTACGAGCAGTACTTC
TRBD1	TRBJ1-2	-	TRBV7-9	CASSLSGTVYGYTF	TGTGCCAGCAGCCTATCCGGGACAGTCTATGGCTACACCTTC
-	TRBJ2-2	-	TRBV4-1	CASSQDLAGSLNTGELFF	TGCGCCAGCAGCCAAGATTTGGCGGGCAGCCTGAACACCGGGGAGCTGTTTTTT